This is a list of T cell receptor beta chains from one sample in a study of CD4 T cells in relation to SARS-CoV-2 and coronaviruses. Method: immunoSEQ multiplex PCR; TCRdb's copy keeps in-frame clones and lacks some. The table lists under 90,000 clones, approximately 93% of them singletons. The material sequenced was naive CD4+ T cells from PBMCs. The origin of the receptors is a human donor in good health. The CDR3 runs from the conserved cysteine through the conserved F or W. Each record gives: V gene, clone size, J gene, D gene, CDR3 DNA, CDR3 protein. The D gene is left open where the match is weak. Size is stated for part of the rows, as once, few or many counts, or as a class when the clone is expanded.

TRBV21-1	NA	TRBJ2-1	NA	TGTGCCACCAGGCAGGGGCTAGCGGGGGGCAATGAGCAGTTCTTC	CATRQGLAGGNEQFF
TRBV5-1	NA	TRBJ1-4	NA	TGCGCCAGCAGCTTGGAGGCCGGCGGGGAGGAAAAACTGTTTTTT	CASSLEAGGEEKLFF
TRBV2	NA	TRBJ2-7	TRBD1	TGTGCCAACGGACAGGTTCCCTACGAGCAGTACTTC	CANGQVPYEQYF
TRBV5-4	NA	TRBJ2-1	NA	TGTGCCAGCAGCAAAGACTCAGCCAGCTCCTACAATGAGCAGTTCTTC	CASSKDSASSYNEQFF
TRBV6-5	NA	TRBJ1-5	TRBD1	TGTGCCAGCCTTACAGGGGAAGCGGTTCAGCCCCAGCATTTT	CASLTGEAVQPQHF
TRBV5-1	few	TRBJ2-2	NA	TGCGCCAGCAGCTTACCAGGGGCAAACACCGGGGAGCTGTTTTTT	CASSLPGANTGELFF
TRBV14	NA	TRBJ2-1	TRBD2	TGTGCCAGCAGCCAGCTGGGACTAGCGGGAGGGGATGAGCAGTTCTTC	CASSQLGLAGGDEQFF
TRBV28	NA	TRBJ2-1	NA	TGTGCCAGCAGTTTGGATGAGCAGTTCTTC	CASSLDEQFF
TRBV5-8	NA	TRBJ1-2	TRBD1	TGTGCCAGCAGCTACCCAGGGGGCGCGGGTGGCTACACCTTC	CASSYPGGAGGYTF
TRBV5-1	NA	TRBJ2-2	NA	NA	CASSLISDSRRAGELFF
TRBV5-4	NA	TRBJ2-7	NA	TGTGCCAGCAGCTTGGGGCAGGGATTCTCCTACGAGCAGTACTTC	CASSLGQGFSYEQYF
TRBV10-3	NA	TRBJ2-7	TRBD1	TGTGCCATCAGTAGAGAGACAGGGTACCACGAGCAGTACTTC	CAISRETGYHEQYF
TRBV29-1	NA	TRBJ2-2	NA	TGCAGCGTTGGGGAGCACACCGGGGAGCTGTTTTTT	CSVGEHTGELFF
TRBV11-2	NA	TRBJ2-3	TRBD1	TGTGCCAGCAGCCGCATCAGGGGGCAAGATACGCAGTATTTT	CASSRIRGQDTQYF
TRBV7-9	NA	TRBJ1-1	NA	TGTGCCAGCAGCCGCCGGGGGAACACTGAAGCTTTCTTT	CASSRRGNTEAFF
TRBV3-1/TRBV3-2	NA	TRBJ1-2	NA	TGTGCCAGCAGCGAAACAGGGTCGCGCGGCTACACCTTC	CASSETGSRGYTF
TRBV6-2/TRBV6-3	NA	TRBJ2-6	TRBD1	TGTGCCAGCAGCCCGGGACAGGGTGTATCTGGGGCCAACGTCCTGACTTTC	CASSPGQGVSGANVLTF
TRBV24-1	NA	TRBJ2-2	TRBD1	TGTGCCACCAGTGCCATAGAGACAGGGTCATTCGGGGAGCTGTTTTTT	CATSAIETGSFGELFF
TRBV30	once	TRBJ2-2	NA	TGTGCCTGGATGGGGAATCTTGCGGGTCAGGAGCTGTTTTTT	CAWMGNLAGQELFF
TRBV5-1	NA	TRBJ2-3	NA	TGCGCCAGCAGCTTGGACGTTCTCCGTAGCACAGATACGCAGTATTTT	CASSLDVLRSTDTQYF
TRBV7-2	NA	TRBJ2-1	NA	TGTGCCAGCAGCTCGGTAAAAGGAAACACCTACAATGAGCAGTTCTTC	CASSSVKGNTYNEQFF
TRBV4-3	NA	TRBJ2-3	TRBD2	TGCGCCAGCAGCCAAGATCCTGGGACTAGCAAGTATTTT	CASSQDPGTSKYF
TRBV4-2	NA	TRBJ2-1	NA	TGTGCCAGCAGCCAAGTGGTGACTTCTTACTACAATGAGCAGTTCTTC	CASSQVVTSYYNEQFF
TRBV2	once	TRBJ2-4	TRBD2	TGTGCCAGCAGTGAAAAGGGGACTAGTTCGCAGGGGCTAGCCAAAAACATTCAGTACTTC	CASSEKGTSSQGLAKNIQYF
TRBV7-9	NA	TRBJ1-5	NA	TGTGCCAGCAGCTTAGCGAAGGGAGGCAATCAGCCCCAGCATTTT	CASSLAKGGNQPQHF
TRBV18	NA	TRBJ1-6	NA	TGTGCCAGCTCACCACTGCCAGGGGTAAATTCACCCCTCCACTTT	CASSPLPGVNSPLHF
TRBV19	NA	TRBJ2-1	TRBD2	TGTGCCAGTAGCCCCTCGGCTAGCGGGGACAATGAGCAGTTCTTC	CASSPSASGDNEQFF
TRBV27	once	TRBJ1-4	NA	TGTGCCAGCAGTCAAAGGGGATATAATGAAAAACTGTTTTTT	CASSQRGYNEKLFF
TRBV18	NA	TRBJ1-2	NA	TGTGCCAGCTCACCATGGAGGGATGTGGACTATGGCTACACCTTC	CASSPWRDVDYGYTF
TRBV28	NA	TRBJ2-3	NA	TGTGCCAGCCTCCTCTCGGGAGATACGCAGTATTTT	CASLLSGDTQYF
TRBV19	NA	TRBJ2-3	TRBD1	TGTGCCAGTAGTGCCGACAGGGAGTTGGCAGATACGCAGTATTTT	CASSADRELADTQYF
TRBV3-1/TRBV3-2	NA	TRBJ2-1	NA	TGTGCCAGCAGCCAATTTACCGGGACCCTTAGCTTAAAGCAGTTCTTC	CASSQFTGTLSLKQFF
TRBV9	NA	TRBJ2-2	NA	TGTGCCAGCAGCCCCCGGGTCAGGGGAGACACCGGGGAGCTGTTTTTT	CASSPRVRGDTGELFF
TRBV2	NA	TRBJ1-2	TRBD1	TGTGCCAGCAGGGGGGACAGCACTAACTATGGCTACACCTTC	CASRGDSTNYGYTF
TRBV6-5	NA	TRBJ1-1	NA	TGTGCCACATTGCAGGGGTTTCCGAACACTGAAGCTTTCTTT	CATLQGFPNTEAFF
TRBV19	once	TRBJ2-2	NA	TGTGCCAGTGAGGACTCCGAGGGCGGGGAGCTGTTTTTT	CASEDSEGGELFF
TRBV5-1	NA	TRBJ2-1	TRBD2	TGCGCCAGCAGCTCCGGGACTAGCGGGAGCATCAATGAGCAGTTCTTC	CASSSGTSGSINEQFF
TRBV19	NA	TRBJ2-7	NA	TGTGCCAGTAGTACGACAGGCTACACCTACGAGCAGTACTTC	CASSTTGYTYEQYF
TRBV2	few	TRBJ1-6	NA	TGTGCCAGCATATCCCGGGACGCCTCAATATTTTCACCCCTCCACTTT	CASISRDASIFSPLHF
TRBV7-2	NA	TRBJ1-2	NA	TGTGCCAGCAGCTTAATCACCTCGGGGGGCTACACCTTC	CASSLITSGGYTF